This TCR beta chain was sequenced for a study of blood T cell repertoires in COVID-19. Study at large: Material from acute and convalescent COVID-19 was sourced from the United States, Italy and Spain. The cDNA or gDNA used as material had been derived from T cells, B-cell-depleted T cells, or PBMCs.

Authors' data handling: Quantification of nucleated cells was approximated via reference gene primer amplification. Sequencing used immunoSEQ multiplex PCR; TCRdb keeps in-frame clones, though not all of them. V and J calls and clone size follow that table, whereas D and trimming were derived from the DNA. The table has over 150,000 clones, about 85% seen once. V was pared by 4 bases and J by 7 bases, with 5 bases of the junction left unmatched. Germline-derived CDR1 and CDR2 are LGHDT and YNNKEL (reference sequence). The CDR3 is 15 residues long. Enrolled during active infection, Seattle patients were then followed longitudinally.

This TCR came from a woman older than 75 with COVID-19, enrolled during active disease. Sample: peripheral blood. The rearrangement joins TRBV3-1 (or the pseudogene TRBV3-2) to TRBJ2-5; the match to TRBD2 covers 14 bases. CDR3 in amino acids: CASSLGTSGRGTQYF. The CDR3, as DNA: TGTGCCAGCAGCCTCGGGACTAGCGGGAGAGGGACCCAGTACTTC.